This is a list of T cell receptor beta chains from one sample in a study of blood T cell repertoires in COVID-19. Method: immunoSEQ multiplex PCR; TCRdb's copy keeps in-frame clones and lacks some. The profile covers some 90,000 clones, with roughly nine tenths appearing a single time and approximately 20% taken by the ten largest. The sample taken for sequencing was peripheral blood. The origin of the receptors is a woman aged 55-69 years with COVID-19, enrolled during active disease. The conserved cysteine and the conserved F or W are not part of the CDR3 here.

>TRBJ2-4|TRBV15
ATSRDRGSAKNIQY
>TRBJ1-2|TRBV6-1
ASNRDTNYGYT
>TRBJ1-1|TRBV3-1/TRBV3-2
ASSQDLEGARGTEAF
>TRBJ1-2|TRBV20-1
SASPGYT
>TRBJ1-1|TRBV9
ASSVVTGGPNTEAF
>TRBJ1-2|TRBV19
ASSRMRHNNYGYT
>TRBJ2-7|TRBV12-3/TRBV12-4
ASSRTVEQY
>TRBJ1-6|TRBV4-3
ASSQERGPSYNSPLH
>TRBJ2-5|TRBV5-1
ASASGRVQETQY
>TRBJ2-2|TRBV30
AWSYKGQNTGELF
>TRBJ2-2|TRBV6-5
ASSYTGGFAGELF
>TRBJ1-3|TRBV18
AQRGGDGGNTIY
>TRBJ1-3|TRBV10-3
AISGDNGGYSGNTIY
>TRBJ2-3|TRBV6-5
ASRETGSTDTQY
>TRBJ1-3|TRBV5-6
ASSQGAGVHSGNTIY
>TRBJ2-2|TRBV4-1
ASSQAFSGELF
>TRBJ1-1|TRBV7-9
ASSKPRDRGYRAF
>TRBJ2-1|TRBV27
ASSSNWASAGIV
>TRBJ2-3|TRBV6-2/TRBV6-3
ASSYLGPAGDTDTQY
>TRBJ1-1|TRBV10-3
ATGTGDARTEAF
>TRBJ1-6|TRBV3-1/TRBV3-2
ASSHGDSANSPLH
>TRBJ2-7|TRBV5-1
ASSPRLAGTGSDEQY
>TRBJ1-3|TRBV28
ASSLSVRISGNTIY
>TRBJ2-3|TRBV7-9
ASSLGPHGGSGDTQY
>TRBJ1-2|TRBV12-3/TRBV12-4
ASSFSGRNGYT
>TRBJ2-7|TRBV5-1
ASSQGDREGEQY
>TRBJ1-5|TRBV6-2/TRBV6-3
ASSYPWQGYNQPQH
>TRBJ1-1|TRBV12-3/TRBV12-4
ASSLTVYTEAF
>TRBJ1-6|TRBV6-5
ASTLDRGNSPLH
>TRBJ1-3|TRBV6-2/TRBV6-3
ASSSGTTSSGNTIY